Presented here are 25 T cell receptor beta chains from one specimen sequenced in a study of blood T cell repertoires in COVID-19. Clones were read by immunoSEQ multiplex PCR, and TCRdb kept only the in-frame ones, dropping some. In the table there are 250,000 to 400,000 clones, around 87% of which are singletons. The sample consisted of PBMCs or T cells enriched from blood (not recorded which). These receptors all come from a woman between 25 and 40 years old who had recovered from COVID-19.

The rearrangement links TRBV2 to TRBJ2-3; D uncertain. CDR1 and CDR2 (germline): SNHLY, FYNNEI. The CDR3 loop spans 13 amino acids. Deletions cut 6 bases from V and 1 base from J, with 8 bases between. DNA for the CDR3: TGTGCCAGCAGGGAGATAGGCACAGATACGCAGTATTTT. Its protein product is CASREIGTDTQYF. The variable domain in full, with the rest retrieved from reference TRBV2 and TRBJ2-3, is EPEVTQTPSHQVTQMGQEVILRCVPISNHLYFYWYRQILGQKVEFLVSFYNNEISEKSEIFDDQFSVERPDGSNFTLKIRSTKLEDSAMYFCASREIGTDTQYFGPGTRLTVL.

V is TRBV5-4 and J is TRBJ2-7; possibly TRBD2 for D (5 bases). The CDR3 is 15 residues long. The germline V and J ends were trimmed by 2 bases and 3 bases, with 15 bases remaining between them. Germline CDR1 reads SGHNT; CDR2 reads YYREEE (reference sequence). CDR3 nucleotides: TGTGCCAGCAGCTTCGGTGGACTCCCGAACTACGAGCAGTACTTC. This sequence encodes CASSFGGLPNYEQYF.

J is TRBJ1-1 and V is TRBV5-8; TRBD1 agrees at 11 bases. The CDR3 sequence is 15 residues long. Per germline, CDR1 SGHTS and CDR2 YDEGEE. V lost 4 bases, J lost 9 bases, and 11 bases stayed unmatched. The CDR3 sequence: CASSPIRDRGRKAFF. CDR3 nucleotides: TGTGCCAGCAGCCCCATCCGGGACAGGGGGAGAAAAGCTTTCTTT.

The chain joins TRBV29-1 to TRBJ1-2, with a weak D call TRBD1 (5 bases). The CDR3 extends over 15 amino acids. CDR1 SQVTM and CDR2 ANQGSEA come from the germline V gene. With 4 bases removed from V and 4 bases from J, the gap between germline ends came to 19 bases. As DNA, the CDR3 is TGCAGCGTTGCCCCAAGGCTCAAGGGGCTCTATGGCTACACCTTC. Protein: CSVAPRLKGLYGYTF.

V and J are TRBV7-2 and TRBJ1-4; D call uncertain. Trimming took off 1 base at V and 4 bases at J, with 10 bases between the two ends. Germline loops: CDR1 SGHTA, CDR2 FQGNSA. CDR3 length equals 15 residues. The CDR3 is CASSLVSGNNEKLFF. For the CDR3, the DNA is TGTGCCAGCAGCTTAGTGTCGGGGAATAATGAAAAACTGTTTTTT.

This clone has only one observation. The rearrangement joins TRBV5-1 to TRBJ1-2; 7 bases fit TRBD1. Germline V CDR1 and CDR2: SGHRS, YFSETQ. Trimming took 4 bases from V and 8 from J; bases not matched to a gene: 11. CDR3 length: 14 amino acids. In nucleotides, the CDR3 is TGCGCCAGCAGCCTTGGGCCTGGGGGACAGGGCTACACCTTC. Protein: CASSLGPGGQGYTF.

This clone was picked up one time. The chain is built from TRBV4-2 and TRBJ1-1; 8 bases map to TRBD1. CDR3 length equals 17 residues. Germline trimming cut 0 bases from V and 1 base from J; bases unmatched to any gene: 7. Per germline, CDR1 LGHNA and CDR2 YNFKEQ. The CDR3 sequence: CASSQDPIDRGNTEAFF. CDR3 in DNA: TGTGCCAGCAGCCAAGATCCGATAGACAGGGGGAACACTGAAGCTTTCTTT.

The chain has TRBV9 and TRBJ1-1; weak D call: TRBD1 (6 bases). Germline CDR1 reads SGDLS; CDR2 reads YYNGEE. Trimming removed 0 bases at V and 4 bases at J, with 13 bases between. This CDR3 is built from 15 residues. The CDR3 protein is CASSVGARGGTEAFF. The CDR3 nucleotides read TGTGCCAGCAGCGTAGGGGCAAGGGGGGGCACTGAAGCTTTCTTT. The full variable domain, rest sourced from reference TRBV9 and TRBJ1-1, is DSGVTQTPKHLITATGQRVTLRCSPRSGDLSVYWYQQSLDQGLQFLIQYYNGEERAKGNILERFSAQQFPDLHSELNLSSLELGDSALYFCASSVGARGGTEAFFGQGTRLTVV.

The V gene is TRBV12-5, the J gene TRBJ1-1, with D hard to call. Germline lookup yields CDR1 LGHNT and CDR2 FRNRAP. The CDR3 extends over 12 amino acids. The V end lost 3 bases, the J end lost 6 bases, and 8 bases lay between the germline ends. DNA for the CDR3: TGTGCTAGTGGTTTAAGTCGGGCTGAAGCTTTCTTT. Its protein product is CASGLSRAEAFF.

This sequence joins TRBV6-5 and TRBJ1-2; weak D call: TRBD1 (6 bases). The length of the CDR3 is 16 residues. Germline V lookup: CDR1 MNHEY, CDR2 SVGAGI. V lost 0 bases to trimming and J lost 2 bases, with 13 bases between them. The chain's CDR3 is CASSYSKGTLNYGYTF. The CDR3 DNA sequence: TGTGCCAGCAGTTACTCCAAAGGGACACTCAACTATGGCTACACCTTC.

The CDR3, as DNA: TGTGCCAGCAGTCACGGGGACAGACTCTACGAGCAGTACTTC. Its translation: CASSHGDRLYEQYF. The V call is TRBV27, the J call TRBJ2-7, with 7 nucleotides matching TRBD1. V was pared by 5 bases and J by 3 bases, with 7 bases of the junction left unmatched. Germline CDR1 reads MNHEY; CDR2 reads SMNVEV (reference sequence). The length of the CDR3 is 14 residues.

The J gene is TRBJ2-5, the V gene TRBV24-1; 7 nucleotides agree with TRBD1. Germline-derived CDR1 and CDR2 are KGHDR and SFDVKD. The CDR3 runs 17 residues. The V and J ends lost 4 bases and 4 bases, in that order; junction bases with no gene match: 14. The CDR3: CATSDRGQFQLGETQYF. The CDR3 DNA is TGTGCCACCAGTGACCGGGGACAGTTCCAATTGGGAGAGACCCAGTACTTC.

This clone was counted a few times. A junction boundary mismatches the germline segment, possibly from a read error. The chain combines TRBV7-7 with TRBJ2-7; 9 bases are shared with TRBD2. The germline gives CDR1 SSHAT, CDR2 FNYEAQ (reference sequence). This CDR3 region has 15 residues. CDR3 DNA sequence: TGTGCTAGCAGCTCCTCTAGCGGGGACATCTACGAGCAGTACTTC. Its protein product is CASSSSSGDIYEQYF.

The chain links TRBV27 to TRBJ2-5, with TRBD2 identical over 8 bases. This CDR3 has 16 residues. CDR1 is MNHEY, CDR2 SMNVEV, per germline (reference sequence). V was clipped by 2 bases and J by 4 bases; unmatched bases: 9. CDR3 DNA: TGTGCCAGCAGTTTAACGCGGGGGGCCTTTTCAGAGACCCAGTACTTC. Its protein is CASSLTRGAFSETQYF.

The chain carries TRBV27 and TRBJ2-7; 10 nucleotides agree with TRBD2. CDR3 length: 16 amino acids. With V trimmed by 5 bases and J by 5 bases, 12 bases remained unmatched. Germline CDR1 and CDR2: MNHEY and SMNVEV (reference sequence). In DNA, the CDR3 is TGTGCCAGCAGTCCTAGTCGAGCGGGGGGGCCTCACGAGCAGTACTTC. It is translated as CASSPSRAGGPHEQYF.

The chain uses TRBV19 and TRBJ1-5, with D possibly TRBD1 on 5 matching bases. CDR3 length equals 15 residues. Trimming left V 5 bases short and J 6 bases short, with 17 bases between. CDR1 LNHDA and CDR2 SQIVND come from the germline V gene (reference sequence). CDR3 sequence: CASSRGGALVQPQHF. CDR3 coding DNA: TGTGCCAGTAGTCGCGGAGGGGCTCTTGTTCAGCCCCAGCATTTT.

This clone was seen just once. J is TRBJ2-1 and V is TRBV12-3 or TRBV12-4, with TRBD1 as a possible D gene (5 bases). This CDR3 has 11 amino acids. V lost 5 bases, J lost 10 bases, and 9 bases lay in between. The CDR3 spells CASSRTSEQFF. CDR3 nucleotide sequence: TGTGCCAGCAGTCGGACAAGCGAGCAGTTCTTC.

V and J are TRBV6-2 or TRBV6-3 and TRBJ1-2; maybe TRBD1 (6 bases). The germline CDR1 and CDR2 sequences are MNHEY and SVGEGT. V dropped 6 bases and J dropped 2 bases, with 19 bases sitting between them. This CDR3 contains 16 residues. This CDR3 reads CASSPKGGRKNYGYTF. CDR3 bases: TGTGCCAGCAGCCCTAAGGGGGGGCGCAAAAACTATGGCTACACCTTC.

This sequence joins TRBV28 and TRBJ1-2; D unresolved. This CDR3 comprises 15 residues. V lost 8 bases to trimming and J lost 2 bases, with 18 bases between them. From germline, CDR1 is MDHEN and CDR2 SYDVKM. The CDR3 bases are TGTGCCAGCGGCGGATGGAGGACGTCCAACTATGGCTACACCTTC. Translation: CASGGWRTSNYGYTF.

The chain links TRBV7-6 to TRBJ1-6; D gene uncertain. Germline V lookup: CDR1 SGHVS, CDR2 FNYEAQ. The CDR3 contains 14 residues. V was shortened by 5 bases and J by 0 bases, with 5 bases between the two germline ends. The CDR3 DNA sequence: TGTGCCAGCAGCCTACCCTCCTATAATTCACCCCTCCACTTT. Translating it yields CASSLPSYNSPLHF. The entire variable domain, with the rest obtained from reference TRBV7-6 and TRBJ1-6, is as follows: GAGVSQSPRYKVTKRGQDVALRCDPISGHVSLYWYRQALGQGPEFLTYFNYEAQQDKSGLPNDRFSAERPEGSISTLTIQRTEQRDSAMYRCASSLPSYNSPLHFGNGTRLTVT.

The sample holds one count of this clone. V is TRBV4-1 and J is TRBJ1-2; D might be TRBD1 (5 bases). The CDR3 has 15 residues. The germline CDR1 and CDR2 sequences are MGHRA and YSYEKL. Trimming took 0 bases from V and 4 from J, leaving 12 bases between them. The CDR3 is CASSQDRQLLYGYTF. DNA of the CDR3: TGCGCCAGCAGCCAAGATAGACAGCTCCTCTATGGCTACACCTTC.

This chain connects TRBV2 to TRBJ1-1; D is perhaps TRBD1 (6 bases). The length of the CDR3 is 15 residues. Germline V CDR1 and CDR2: SNHLY, FYNNEI. V lost 4 bases, J lost 6 bases, and 18 bases lay in between. In DNA form, the CDR3 reads TGTGCCAGCAGTGGGGGAAACAGGGAGCCAGCTGAAGCTTTCTTT. Protein product: CASSGGNREPAEAFF. Full variable domain (missing parts from reference TRBV2 and TRBJ1-1): EPEVTQTPSHQVTQMGQEVILRCVPISNHLYFYWYRQILGQKVEFLVSFYNNEISEKSEIFDDQFSVERPDGSNFTLKIRSTKLEDSAMYFCASSGGNREPAEAFFGQGTRLTVV.

Comment on this clone: The sample has other DNA sequences that encode this CDR3 too. The gene calls are TRBV19 and TRBJ2-2, with TRBD1 as a possible D gene (6 bases). This CDR3 has 15 residues. The germline V and J ends were trimmed by 0 bases and 4 bases, with 9 bases remaining between them. CDR1 and CDR2 (germline): LNHDA, SQIVND (reference sequence). The CDR3 here is CASSIDRQATGELFF. CDR3 in DNA: TGTGCCAGTAGTATAGATCGACAGGCCACCGGGGAGCTGTTTTTT.

This chain connects TRBV27 to TRBJ1-5; 7 nucleotides match TRBD1. The J segment lost 3 bases and the V segment lost 5 bases, leaving 4 bases of the junction unmatched. In germline, CDR1 is MNHEY, CDR2 SMNVEV (reference sequence). The CDR3 spans 14 residues. CDR3 nucleotides: TGTGCCAGCAGTCTAGACAGGGTCAATCAGCCCCAGCATTTT. Protein: CASSLDRVNQPQHF.

This clone was counted ten times or more. CDR3 in amino acids: CASSPPYNNEQFF. DNA of the CDR3: TGTGCCAGCAGCCCCCCTTACAACAATGAGCAGTTCTTC. V gene TRBV11-3 combines with J gene TRBJ2-1; D gene ambiguous. Germline CDR1 reads SGHNT; CDR2 reads YENEEA. V was clipped by 5 bases and J by 5 bases, with 10 bases between them. The CDR3 has 13 amino acids.